This TCR beta chain was sequenced for a study of somatic mutations in cytotoxic T cells in rheumatoid arthritis. Whole-study context: Peripheral blood samples of approximately 30 ml EDTA were taken from patients directly after diagnosis and before treatment.

Study results and caveats: Healthy controls showed no age-related rise in CD8+ clonality, whereas rheumatoid arthritis patients did.

Profiled with immunoSEQ multiplex PCR; TCRdb holds only in-frame clones, not every one. The table has 13,000 or so clones, roughly 72% seen once. This CDR3 has 13 amino acids. Per the germline V gene, CDR1 is MNHNS and CDR2 is SASEGT. With 2 bases removed from V and 3 bases from J, the gap between germline ends came to 8 bases. For this clone: Its antigen is not known.

Sequenced material: CD8+ T cells sorted from blood. This sequence was found in an adult with rheumatoid arthritis. The V gene is TRBV6-1, the J gene TRBJ2-7; D unresolved. Written as DNA, the CDR3 is TGTGCCAGCAGTGAAAACGGCGGCTACGAGCAGTACTTC. As protein: CASSENGGYEQYF.